The TCR beta chain described here comes from a study of beta chain features in type 1 diabetes. Findings and caveats of the study: The question of HLA type influencing TCRB rearrangement was one that remained unresolved here.

cDNA synthesis used the whole RNA isolate, giving expressed TCRB sequences. Sequencing used immunoSEQ multiplex PCR; TCRdb keeps in-frame clones, though not all of them. The sample carries 140,000 to 150,000 clones, more than 9% recorded once. CDR1 and CDR2 from the germline V gene are SGHTA and FQGNSA. The CDR3 sequence is 15 residues long. The junction had 4 bases not matched to a gene; V was cut back by 5 bases and J by 0 bases. This clone was counted many times. Its antigen is not known. A single heparinised blood sample, averaging around 0.11 L, was obtained per donor. Sorting that relied on CD45RO/CCR7/CD25/CD127/CD95/CD27 yielded CD4+ naive, central memory, regulatory and stem cell-like memory cells.

J is TRBJ2-5 and V is TRBV7-2; 9 bases line up with TRBD1. Source material: naive CD4+ T cells from blood. This TCR derives from a man between 18 and 29 years old in good health. CDR3 DNA sequence: TGTGCCAGCAGCACGGGACAGGGCAACCAAGAGACCCAGTACTTC. It specifies CASSTGQGNQETQYF.